This T cell receptor beta chain was documented in a study of blood T cell repertoires in COVID-19. Across the study: The origin of the acute and convalescent COVID-19 samples was the United States, Italy and Spain. In each case, the material was cDNA or gDNA derived from T cells, B-cell-depleted T cells, or PBMCs.

Methods used by the authors: Estimation of nucleated cell counts relied on the amplification of reference gene primers. TCRdb's table, derived via immunoSEQ multiplex PCR, lists solely in-frame clones and lacks some. V, J and clone size derive from that table, while D and trimming were established from the DNA sequence. This table holds 250,000 to 300,000 clones, about 86% found once. The CDR3 has 14 residues. V gave up 1 base and J gave up 8 bases, with 12 bases separating them. CDR1 and CDR2 (germline): LGHNA, YNFKEQ. The source of this sequence is a woman in her twenties or thirties with COVID-19, enrolled during active disease. The rearrangement joins TRBV4-2 to TRBJ2-1; D is possibly TRBD2 (6 bases). The sequencing input was peripheral blood. The CDR3 reads CASSQGRVYDEQFF. CDR3 nucleotide sequence: TGTGCCAGCAGCCAAGGGAGGGTTTACGATGAGCAGTTCTTC.